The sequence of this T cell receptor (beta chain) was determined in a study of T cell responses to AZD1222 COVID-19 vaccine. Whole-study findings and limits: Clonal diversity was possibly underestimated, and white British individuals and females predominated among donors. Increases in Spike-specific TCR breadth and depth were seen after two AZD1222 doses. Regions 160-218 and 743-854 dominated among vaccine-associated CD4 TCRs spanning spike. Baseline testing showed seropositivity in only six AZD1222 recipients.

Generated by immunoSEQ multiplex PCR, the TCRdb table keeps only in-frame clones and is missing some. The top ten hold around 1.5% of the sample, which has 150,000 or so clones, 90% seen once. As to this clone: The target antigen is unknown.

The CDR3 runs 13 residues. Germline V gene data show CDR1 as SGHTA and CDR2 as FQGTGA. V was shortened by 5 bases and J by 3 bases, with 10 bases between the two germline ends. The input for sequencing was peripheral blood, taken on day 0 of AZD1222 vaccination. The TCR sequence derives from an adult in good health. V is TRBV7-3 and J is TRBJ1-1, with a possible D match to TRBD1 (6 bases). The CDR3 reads CASSVGQYTEAFF. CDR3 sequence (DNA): TGTGCCAGCAGCGTTGGACAGTACACTGAAGCTTTCTTT.